Listed here are 19 T cell receptor beta chains from one sample, sequenced in a study of T cells in Graves' hyperthyroidism and ophthalmopathy. Researchers amplified the TCR beta CDR3 regions from RNA transcripts. A set of HTBI primers served as the primers for a first-round RT-PCR of the TCR CDR3. From the multiplex PCR reads, TCRdb called clonotypes with MiXCR, one entry per CDR3 protein. The repertoire includes roughly 170,000 distinct CDR3 sequences, 15% to 20% of them detected once, and about 31% sits in the top ten. The sequenced sample was blood. These receptors were obtained from a woman between 45 and 60 years old with Graves' hyperthyroidism.

This clonotype was counted many times. The V gene is TRBV6-1, the J gene TRBJ2-7; TRBD2 matches 11 bases. The CDR3 consists of 15 residues. Germline lookup yields CDR1 MNHNS and CDR2 SASEGT. V trimming: 1 base; J trimming: 3 bases; junction bases outside the gene matches: 2. The CDR3 here is CASSEGLAGLYEQYF. CDR3 coding DNA: TGTGCCAGCAGTGAAGGACTAGCGGGGCTCTACGAGCAGTACTTC.

This clonotype was seen only a few times. The chain is built from TRBV27 and TRBJ2-1; no reliable D call. This CDR3 is 15 amino acids long. CDR1 and CDR2 (germline): MNHEY, SMNVEV (reference sequence). V lost 3 bases, J lost 8 bases, and 17 bases lay in between. The CDR3 coding sequence is TGTGCCAGCAGTTTGTCCGCGGCCCCTAATCATGAGCAGTTCTTC. Encoded protein: CASSLSAAPNHEQFF.

This clonotype turned up a few times. V gene TRBV18 combines with J gene TRBJ1-2; possible D gene TRBD1, 6 bases. From germline, CDR1 is KGHSH and CDR2 LQKENI. The CDR3 totals 16 residues. The germline V and J ends were trimmed by 2 bases and 4 bases, with 17 bases remaining between them. The CDR3 region is CASSPNSNREAYGYTF. CDR3 bases: TGTGCCAGCTCACCAAACTCGAACAGGGAGGCCTATGGCTACACCTTC.

In its sample, this clonotype was seen many times. CDR3: CASSLGGGGAGETQYF. CDR3 nucleotide sequence: TGTGCCAGCAGCTTAGGAGGCGGGGGGGCCGGAGAGACCCAGTACTTC. V and J are TRBV7-2 and TRBJ2-5, with TRBD2 matching over 9 bases. CDR1 SGHTA and CDR2 FQGNSA come from the germline V gene. The CDR3 sequence is 16 residues long. V dropped 1 base and J dropped 4; count of bases not matched to a gene: 7.

This clonotype was observed at least ten times. This chain connects TRBV5-6 to TRBJ2-5; 7 bases match TRBD1. Losses at the gene ends were 3 bases for V and 4 bases for J; bases not matched to a gene: 15. Germline V gene data show CDR1 as SGHDT and CDR2 as YYEEEE. This CDR3 is built from 17 residues. CDR3 nucleotide sequence: TGTGCCAGCAGCTCATACCGAACCGACAGGGTGGCAGAGACCCAGTACTTC. Amino acids: CASSSYRTDRVAETQYF.

By its share, this clonotype is medium-sized (0.01 to 0.1%). The chain links TRBV6-7 to TRBJ1-1; D uncertain. TRBV6-7 is designated an ORF whose function remains uncertain. The V end was cut by 0 bases, the J end by 0 bases, with 8 bases between. The CDR3 loop spans 15 amino acids. The CDR3, as DNA: TGTGCCAGCAGTTACTCGACCGAAATGAACACTGAAGCTTTCTTT. Its translation is CASSYSTEMNTEAFF.

In this sample, this clonotype turned up many times. The chain joins TRBV4-1 to TRBJ1-1; tentative D call: TRBD1 (6 bases). Trimming pared 1 base from V and 2 bases from J, leaving 11 bases between. The CDR3 covers 15 residues. Germline V gene data show CDR1 as MGHRA and CDR2 as YSYEKL. CDR3 residues: CASSQGGTINTEAFF. The DNA for the CDR3 is TGCGCCAGCAGCCAAGGCGGGACAATCAACACTGAAGCTTTCTTT.

This clonotype has a count of ten or more. The chain employs TRBV11-2 and TRBJ2-5; 7 nucleotides align to TRBD1. The CDR3 extends over 15 amino acids. In germline, CDR1 is SGHAT, CDR2 FQNNGV. J lost 2 bases, V lost 4 bases, and 7 bases had no gene match. The CDR3 sequence is CASSWKQGWQETQYF. CDR3 DNA sequence: TGTGCCAGCAGCTGGAAACAGGGGTGGCAAGAGACCCAGTACTTC.

This clonotype was observed at least ten times. This sequence joins TRBV7-9 and TRBJ2-1; 12 bases agree with TRBD2. Germline loops: CDR1 SEHNR, CDR2 FQNEAQ (reference sequence). This CDR3 spans 14 amino acids. The ends lost 4 bases at V and 9 bases at J; junction bases unmatched: 4. For the CDR3, the DNA is TGTGCCAGCAGCTCCCTAGCGGGGGGGAGTGAGCAGTTCTTC. Its translation: CASSSLAGGSEQFF. The full variable domain, its missing parts supplied by reference TRBV7-9 and TRBJ2-1, is DTGVSQNPRHKITKRGQNVTFRCDPISEHNRLYWYRQTLGQGPEFLTYFQNEAQLEKSRLLSDRFSAERPKGSFSTLEIQRTEQGDSAMYLCASSSLAGGSEQFFGPGTRLTVL.

This clonotype was detected ten times or more. CDR3 in DNA: TGTGCCAGCAGGGCGGGACGGAAAGGGGATACGCAGTATTTT. It encodes CASRAGRKGDTQYF. The genes are TRBV6-1 and TRBJ2-3; D is perhaps TRBD2 (6 bases). CDR3 length: 14 amino acids. Germline values: CDR1 MNHNS, CDR2 SASEGT. The ends were cut back, 6 bases at V and 6 bases at J, with 16 bases in the middle.

This clonotype was observed at least ten times. V usage is TRBV20-1 and J usage is TRBJ2-1, with D possibly TRBD2 on 5 matching bases. Trimming removed 3 bases at V and 0 bases at J, with 21 bases between. CDR1 is DFQATT, CDR2 SNEGSKA, per germline (reference sequence). This CDR3 spans 18 amino acids. The CDR3 here is CSASGEPPNVSSYNEQFF. The CDR3 region has the DNA TGCAGTGCTAGCGGGGAACCCCCAAACGTTAGCTCCTACAATGAGCAGTTCTTC.

In its sample, this clonotype was seen many times. V is TRBV5-1 and J is TRBJ1-1; no definite D call. V dropped 4 bases and J dropped 1 base, with 8 bases sitting between them. The germline gives CDR1 SGHRS, CDR2 YFSETQ. This CDR3 spans 13 amino acids. CDR3 residues: CASSTTKNTEAFF. The CDR3 region has the DNA TGCGCCAGCAGCACCACCAAGAACACTGAAGCTTTCTTT.

This clonotype has more than one count but fewer than ten. This rearrangement joins TRBV7-2 to TRBJ2-7; 8 bases are a match to TRBD2. Germline CDR1 is SGHTA and CDR2 is FQGNSA. The CDR3 covers 15 residues. V shed 3 bases, J shed 4 bases, and the junction held 8 bases outside the gene matches. The DNA for the CDR3 is TGTGCCAGCAGCTTGGGCCGGGGGGGCCAATACGAGCAGTACTTC. Translation gives CASSLGRGGQYEQYF.

In this sample, this clonotype turned up many times. The chain recombines TRBV5-1 with TRBJ2-7; 13 bases fit TRBD2. The germline gives CDR1 SGHRS, CDR2 YFSETQ. V gave up 4 bases and J gave up 3 bases; unmatched junction bases: 1. This CDR3 is 14 amino acids long. Here the CDR3 DNA reads TGCGCCAGCAGCAGGACTAGCGGGGGCTACGAGCAGTACTTC. It translates to CASSRTSGGYEQYF.

The rearrangement joins TRBV6-1 to TRBJ2-1; D perhaps matches TRBD2 (6 bases). Trimming took off 7 bases at V and 0 bases at J, with 16 bases between the two ends. The germline V gene has CDR1 MNHNS and CDR2 SASEGT. The CDR3 consists of 16 residues. CDR3 nucleotides: TGTGCCAGCACCTACGGGGGATGGAGCTCCTACAATGAGCAGTTCTTC. Protein sequence: CASTYGGWSSYNEQFF.

The chain couples TRBV7-9 to TRBJ2-1; tentatively, D is TRBD2 (6 bases). The V gene lost 5 bases and the J gene lost 10 bases, with 21 bases spanning the gap. Germline V gene lookup returns CDR1 SEHNR and CDR2 FQNEAQ (reference sequence). The CDR3 extends over 15 amino acids. Here the CDR3 DNA reads TGTGCCAGCAGCCCGATGGGACCTAGCGACTGGGAGCAGTTCTTC. It is translated as CASSPMGPSDWEQFF.

The genes are TRBV4-3 and TRBJ2-6; D is ambiguous. The V gene's germline CDR1 is LGHNA and CDR2 YSLEER. The CDR3 totals 16 residues. V gave up 0 bases and J gave up 0 bases, with 6 bases separating them. The CDR3 DNA reads TGCGCCAGCAGCCAAGAAGACATCTCTGGGGCCAACGTCCTGACTTTC. The encoded protein is CASSQEDISGANVLTF.

This clonotype has just one count. The chain carries TRBV11-2 and TRBJ2-3; 7 bases align to TRBD1. Germline lookup yields CDR1 SGHAT and CDR2 FQNNGV. V shed 5 bases and J 2 bases; nucleotides not matched to a gene: 13. The CDR3 sequence is 17 residues long. Here the CDR3 reads CASSPLAVQGSTDTQYF. Here the CDR3 DNA reads TGTGCCAGCAGCCCTCTGGCGGTACAGGGGTCCACAGATACGCAGTATTTT. The full variable domain, with the rest looked up from reference TRBV11-2 and TRBJ2-3, is EAGVAQSPRYKIIEKRQSVAFWCNPISGHATLYWYQQILGQGPKLLIQFQNNGVVDDSQLPKDRFSAERLKGVDSTLKIQPAKLEDSAVYLCASSPLAVQGSTDTQYFGPGTRLTVL.

This clonotype came up a few times. The chain combines TRBV18 with TRBJ2-4, with a weak D call TRBD1 (5 bases). Trimming pared 4 bases from V and 5 bases from J, leaving 12 bases between. The CDR3 consists of 14 residues. From germline, CDR1 is KGHSH and CDR2 LQKENI. CDR3 in DNA: TGTGCCAGCTCACTCCAGGGATCGGAAAACATTCAGTACTTC. Translated: CASSLQGSENIQYF.